This TCR beta chain was recorded in a study of CD8 T cells in Susac syndrome. A quantity of 0.5 to 1 ug RNA underwent reverse transcription using random hexamers. Amplification of TCR beta CDR3 was carried out by immunoSEQ multiplex PCR, which covered 54 Vbeta and 13 Jbeta segments. TCRdb re-analysed the immunoSEQ multiplex PCR reads in MiXCR, keeping a single row per CDR3 protein. Here the sample spans a few hundred thousand distinct CDR3 sequences, around nine tenths being singletons. The authors sequenced TCR beta from blood CD8+ and CD4+ T cells. The CDR3 is 14 residues long. The V segment lost 4 bases and the J segment 2 bases; nucleotides outside the gene matches: 3. CDR1 is MNHEY and CDR2 is SVGAGI in the germline V gene.

Sequencing was performed on CD8+ T cells from PBMCs. The TCR sequence derives from a human donor with multiple sclerosis. This chain links TRBV6-5 with TRBJ2-7; 9 bases agree with TRBD1. CDR3 protein: CASSLQGATYEQYF. CDR3 in DNA: TGTGCCAGCAGTTTACAGGGGGCCACCTACGAGCAGTACTTC.